A single sample gave rise to the 10 T cell receptor beta chains below, sequenced in a study of CD8+ T cells in alopecia areata. RNA was extracted and reverse transcribed into cDNA as the sequencing template. The data were produced by immunoSEQ multiplex PCR, yet TCRdb's version contains in-frame clones alone and is incomplete. The sample holds about 160,000 clones, 87% seen once. The sample here was CD8+ T cells sorted from blood, taken at week 0. Source of these receptors: a human donor with alopecia areata.

The chain joins TRBV11-2 to TRBJ1-2, with 7 nucleotides matching TRBD1. J lost 3 bases, V lost 5 bases, and 12 bases had no gene match. CDR1 and CDR2 from the germline V gene are SGHAT and FQNNGV. This CDR3 has 16 residues. CDR3 sequence reads: CASSPFHPGQHYGYTF. DNA of the CDR3: TGTGCCAGCAGCCCCTTTCATCCGGGACAGCACTATGGCTACACCTTC.

This clone was detected only once. The chain uses TRBV28 and TRBJ2-5; perhaps TRBD1 as D (6 bases). Trimming removed 6 bases at V and 5 bases at J, with 22 bases between. This CDR3 has 16 amino acids. Germline CDR1 reads MDHEN; CDR2 reads SYDVKM. The CDR3 DNA is TGTGCCAGCAGACTCAACAAACAGGGAATAGGGGAGACCCAGTACTTC. Protein sequence: CASRLNKQGIGETQYF.

V is TRBV12-5 and J is TRBJ2-7, with 7 bases matching TRBD2. The CDR3 loop spans 14 amino acids. Germline V lookup: CDR1 LGHNT, CDR2 FRNRAP. Unmatched junction bases numbered 6, after V lost 3 bases and J lost 4 bases. In DNA, the CDR3 is TGTGCTAGTGGTTTAGGAGCGGGGCCATACGAGCAGTACTTC. It yields the protein CASGLGAGPYEQYF.

J is TRBJ2-2 and V is TRBV12-5, with 9 bases aligning to TRBD1. CDR1 and CDR2 (germline): LGHNT, FRNRAP. The CDR3 totals 17 residues. V lost 5 bases to trimming and J lost 3 bases; unmatched junction nucleotides: 10. The CDR3 region is CASGIPRTGVHTGELFF. The CDR3 DNA follows: TGTGCTAGTGGTATCCCCCGGACAGGGGTTCACACCGGGGAGCTGTTTTTT.

The genes are TRBV7-9 and TRBJ2-3; a possible D gene is TRBD2 (6 bases). Germline-derived CDR1 and CDR2 are SEHNR and FQNEAQ (reference sequence). The CDR3 has 13 residues. The V end was cut by 6 bases, the J end by 5 bases, with 12 bases between. The CDR3: CASRPTGGDTQYF. DNA of the CDR3: TGTGCCAGCAGGCCTACCGGGGGAGATACGCAGTATTTT.

V gene TRBV5-4 combines with J gene TRBJ2-3; weak D call: TRBD2 (6 bases). V dropped 4 bases and J dropped 1 base, with 19 bases sitting between them. Looked up from germline, CDR1 is SGHNT and CDR2 is YYREEE (reference sequence). This CDR3 spans 17 amino acids. The CDR3 here is CASSPGAGEVGTDTQYF. The CDR3 nucleotides are TGTGCCAGCAGCCCGGGCGCCGGGGAGGTGGGCACAGATACGCAGTATTTT.

This clone was recorded a few times. The chain recombines TRBV7-9 with TRBJ2-3; D is perhaps TRBD1 or TRBD2 (5 bases each). This CDR3 spans 16 amino acids. Germline-derived CDR1 and CDR2 are SEHNR and FQNEAQ (reference sequence). Trimming left V 6 bases short and J 3 bases short, with 19 bases between. The CDR3 spells CASRSPGRDETDTQYF. The CDR3 DNA is TGTGCCAGCAGGTCCCCAGGTCGGGACGAGACAGATACGCAGTATTTT.

The chain combines TRBV4-1 with TRBJ2-2; D gene unclear. V was cut by 4 bases and J by 4 bases, with 7 bases left in between. Germline V gene sequence: CDR1 MGHRA, CDR2 YSYEKL. The CDR3 sequence is 13 residues long. The CDR3 nucleotides are TGCGCCAGCAGCCGAGACACCACCGGGGAGCTGTTTTTT. This sequence encodes CASSRDTTGELFF.

The chain has TRBV6-5 and TRBJ1-1; 10 nucleotides align to TRBD1. The germline gives CDR1 MNHEY, CDR2 SVGAGI. The junction had 6 bases not matched to a gene; V was cut back by 2 bases and J by 6 bases. CDR3 length: 15 amino acids. The CDR3 coding sequence is TGTGCCAGCAGTTACCGCCGGGACAGGGGCTCTGAAGCTTTCTTT. Translating gives CASSYRRDRGSEAFF.

The CDR3 region is CASSNVASGGASRPGELFF. The CDR3 DNA is TGTGCCAGTAGTAATGTTGCTAGCGGGGGGGCGTCGCGGCCCGGGGAGCTGTTTTTT. The V and J genes are TRBV19 and TRBJ2-2, with 12 bases matching TRBD2. The CDR3 has 19 amino acids. Germline-derived CDR1 and CDR2 are LNHDA and SQIVND (reference sequence). The trim removed 4 bases at V and 6 bases at J, leaving 15 bases unmatched.